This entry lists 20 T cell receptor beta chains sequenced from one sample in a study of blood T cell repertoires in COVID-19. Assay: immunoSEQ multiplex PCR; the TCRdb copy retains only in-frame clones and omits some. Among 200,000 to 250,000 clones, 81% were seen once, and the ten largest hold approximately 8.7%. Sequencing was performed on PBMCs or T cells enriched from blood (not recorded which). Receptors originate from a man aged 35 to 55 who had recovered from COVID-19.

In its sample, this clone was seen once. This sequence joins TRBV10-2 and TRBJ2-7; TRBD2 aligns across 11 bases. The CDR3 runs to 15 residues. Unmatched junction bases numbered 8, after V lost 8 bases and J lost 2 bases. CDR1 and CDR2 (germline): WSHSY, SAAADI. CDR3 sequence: CASGSGLAGPYEQYF. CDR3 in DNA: TGCGCCAGCGGATCAGGACTAGCGGGCCCCTACGAGCAGTACTTC.

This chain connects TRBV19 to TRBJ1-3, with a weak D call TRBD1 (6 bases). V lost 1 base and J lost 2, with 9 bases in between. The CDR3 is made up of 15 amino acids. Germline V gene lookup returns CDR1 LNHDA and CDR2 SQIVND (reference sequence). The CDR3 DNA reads TGTGCCAGTAGTATAGCGGGGGGCACTGGAAACACCATATATTTT. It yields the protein CASSIAGGTGNTIYF.

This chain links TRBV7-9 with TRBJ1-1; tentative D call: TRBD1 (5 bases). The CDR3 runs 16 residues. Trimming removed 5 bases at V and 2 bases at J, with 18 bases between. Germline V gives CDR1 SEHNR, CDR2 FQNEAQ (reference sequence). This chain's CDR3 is CASSHDLDSINTEAFF. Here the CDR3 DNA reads TGTGCCAGCAGCCACGACCTCGACAGTATCAACACTGAAGCTTTCTTT.

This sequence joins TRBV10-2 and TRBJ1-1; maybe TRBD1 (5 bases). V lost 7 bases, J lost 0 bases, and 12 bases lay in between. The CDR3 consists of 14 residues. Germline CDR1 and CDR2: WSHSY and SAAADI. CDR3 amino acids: CASTQTDMNTEAFF. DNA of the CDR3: TGCGCCAGCACCCAGACAGACATGAACACTGAAGCTTTCTTT.

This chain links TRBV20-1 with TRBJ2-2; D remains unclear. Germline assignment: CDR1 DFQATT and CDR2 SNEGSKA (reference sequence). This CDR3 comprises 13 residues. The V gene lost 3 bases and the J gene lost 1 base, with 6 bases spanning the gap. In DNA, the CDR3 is TGCAGTGCTAGTATCCAGAACACCGGGGAGCTGTTTTTT. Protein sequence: CSASIQNTGELFF.

The CDR3: CASSVGLAGVANEQYF. The DNA for the CDR3 is TGTGCCAGCAGCGTGGGACTAGCGGGAGTTGCCAACGAGCAGTACTTC. The chain links TRBV9 to TRBJ2-7; 14 nucleotides match TRBD2. Germline CDR1 is SGDLS and CDR2 is YYNGEE. The CDR3 consists of 16 residues. The trim removed 2 bases at V and 5 bases at J, leaving 6 bases unmatched.

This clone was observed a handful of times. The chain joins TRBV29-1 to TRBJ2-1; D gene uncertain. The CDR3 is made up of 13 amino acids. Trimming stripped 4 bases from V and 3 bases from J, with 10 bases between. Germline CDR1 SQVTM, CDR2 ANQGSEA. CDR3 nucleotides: TGCAGCGTTGTTTCCACTGACTACAATGAGCAGTTCTTC. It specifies CSVVSTDYNEQFF.

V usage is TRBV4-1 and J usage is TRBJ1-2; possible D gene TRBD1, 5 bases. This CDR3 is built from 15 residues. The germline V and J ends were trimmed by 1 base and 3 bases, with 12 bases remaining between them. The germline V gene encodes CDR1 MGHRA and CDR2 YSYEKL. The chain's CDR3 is CASSQVGGVDYGYTF. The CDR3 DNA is TGCGCCAGCAGCCAAGTTGGGGGGGTAGACTATGGCTACACCTTC.

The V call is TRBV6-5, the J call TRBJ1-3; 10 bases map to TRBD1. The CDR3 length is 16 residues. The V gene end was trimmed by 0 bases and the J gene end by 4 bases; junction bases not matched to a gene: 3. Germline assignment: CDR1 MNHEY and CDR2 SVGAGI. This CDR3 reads CASSYSWTGGGNTIYF. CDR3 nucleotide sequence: TGTGCCAGCAGTTACTCCTGGACAGGGGGGGGAAACACCATATATTTT.

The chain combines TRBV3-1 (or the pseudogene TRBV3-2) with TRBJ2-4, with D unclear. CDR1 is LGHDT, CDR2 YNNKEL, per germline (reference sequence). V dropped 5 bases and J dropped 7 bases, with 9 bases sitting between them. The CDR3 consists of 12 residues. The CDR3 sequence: CASSATENIQYF. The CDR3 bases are TGTGCCAGCAGCGCTACAGAGAACATTCAGTACTTC.

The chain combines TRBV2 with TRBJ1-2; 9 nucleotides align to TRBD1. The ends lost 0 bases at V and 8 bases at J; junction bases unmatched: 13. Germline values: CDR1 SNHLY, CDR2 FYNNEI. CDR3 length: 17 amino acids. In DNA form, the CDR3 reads TGTGCCAGCAGTGAAGCGGGGACAGGGATAATCGTCGGCGGCTACACCTTC. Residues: CASSEAGTGIIVGGYTF.

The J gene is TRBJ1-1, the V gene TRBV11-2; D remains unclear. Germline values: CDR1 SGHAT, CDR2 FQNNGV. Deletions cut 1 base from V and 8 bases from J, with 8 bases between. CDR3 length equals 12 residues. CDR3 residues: CASSLVSREAFF. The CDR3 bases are TGTGCCAGCAGCTTAGTGAGTCGGGAAGCTTTCTTT.

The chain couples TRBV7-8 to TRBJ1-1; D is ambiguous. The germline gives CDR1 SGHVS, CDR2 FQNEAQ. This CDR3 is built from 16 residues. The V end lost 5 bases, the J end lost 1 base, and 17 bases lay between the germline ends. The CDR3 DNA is TGTGCCAGCAGCATACATCCCACGGGTCGGAACACTGAAGCTTTCTTT. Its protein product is CASSIHPTGRNTEAFF.

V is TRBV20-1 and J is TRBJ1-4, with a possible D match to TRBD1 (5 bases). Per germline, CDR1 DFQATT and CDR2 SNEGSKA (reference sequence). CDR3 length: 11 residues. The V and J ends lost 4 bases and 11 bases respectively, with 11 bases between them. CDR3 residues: CSAKSAGKLFF. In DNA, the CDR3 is TGCAGTGCTAAGAGTGCAGGGAAACTGTTTTTT.

CDR3 protein: CASSMGRGQNEQFF. As DNA, the CDR3 is TGTGCCAGTAGTATGGGCAGGGGGCAAAATGAGCAGTTCTTC. The chain links TRBV19 to TRBJ2-1; 8 bases map to TRBD1. This CDR3 comprises 14 residues. In germline, CDR1 is LNHDA, CDR2 SQIVND (reference sequence). V gave up 3 bases and J gave up 7 bases; unmatched junction bases: 5.

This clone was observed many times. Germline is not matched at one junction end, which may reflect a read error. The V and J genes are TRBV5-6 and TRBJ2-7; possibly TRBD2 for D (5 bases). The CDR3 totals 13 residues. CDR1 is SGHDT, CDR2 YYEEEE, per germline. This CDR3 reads CASSFGISDEQYF. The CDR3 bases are TGTGCCAGCAGCTTCGGGATCTCCGACGAGCAGTACTTC.

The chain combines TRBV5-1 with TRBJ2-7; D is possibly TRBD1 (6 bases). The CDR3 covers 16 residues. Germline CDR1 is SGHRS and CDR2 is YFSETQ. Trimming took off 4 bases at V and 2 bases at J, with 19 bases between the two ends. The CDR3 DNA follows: TGCGCCAGCAGCCTGTGGGGGCACCTTGGTCCCTACGAGCAGTACTTC. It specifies CASSLWGHLGPYEQYF.

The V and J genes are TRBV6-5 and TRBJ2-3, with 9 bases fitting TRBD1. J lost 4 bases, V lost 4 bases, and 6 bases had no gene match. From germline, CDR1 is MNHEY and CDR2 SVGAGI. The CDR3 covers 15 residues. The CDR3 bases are TGTGCCAGCAGTTTGGGACAGGGAGGCCCAGATACGCAGTATTTT. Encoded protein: CASSLGQGGPDTQYF.

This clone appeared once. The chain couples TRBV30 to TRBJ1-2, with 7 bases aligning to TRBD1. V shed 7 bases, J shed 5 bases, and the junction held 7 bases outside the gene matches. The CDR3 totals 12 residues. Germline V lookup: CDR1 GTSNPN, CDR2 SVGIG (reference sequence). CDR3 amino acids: CASQGEGYGYTF. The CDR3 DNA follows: TGTGCCTCTCAGGGGGAAGGGTATGGCTACACCTTC.

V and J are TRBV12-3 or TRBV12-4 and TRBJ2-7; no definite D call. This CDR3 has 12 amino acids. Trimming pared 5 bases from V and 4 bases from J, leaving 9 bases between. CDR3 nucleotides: TGTGCCAGCAGTCGATCCTATTACGAGCAGTACTTC. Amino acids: CASSRSYYEQYF.